This TCR beta chain was obtained from a study of OX40 agonist ivuxolimab in advanced cancers. Overall study context: The patients received ivuxolimab by intravenous route every 2 weeks at 0.01 to 10 mg/kg. A partial response was reached by three patients: one with hepatocellular carcinoma and two with cutaneous melanoma. Those enrolled were roughly 85% male, with a mean age of roughly 62 years and ages from 23 to 79.

Clones were read by immunoSEQ multiplex PCR, and TCRdb kept only the in-frame ones, dropping some. The sample includes 30,000 to 40,000 clones, about 84% seen only once; the top ten take around 22%. This clone was observed once. The antigen remains undetermined. Whole-study results and caveats: Doses of 0.1 to 3.0 mg/kg were accompanied by clonal expansion of CD4+ and CD8+ blood T cells by week 6.

The sequence was collected from an adult with an advanced solid tumor such as melanoma, head and neck, liver or kidney cancer. The material was CD4+ or CD8+ T cells sorted from blood, obtained in a trial of the OX40 agonist ivuxolimab.

CDR3 coding DNA: TGTGCCAGTAGCCTCGCGAGAGGCAGCTATGGCTACACCTTC. Translation: CASSLARGSYGYTF. The V and J genes are TRBV19 and TRBJ1-2; no clear D gene. The CDR3 covers 14 residues. Trimming removed 6 bases at V and 4 bases at J, with 15 bases between. From germline, CDR1 is LNHDA and CDR2 SQIVND (reference sequence).